A selection of T cell receptor beta chains follows, all from one sample in a study of blood T cell repertoires in COVID-19. Repertoires were generated with immunoSEQ multiplex PCR, while TCRdb's copy carries only in-frame clones and drops some. The table includes about 24,000 clones, roughly 87% detected once. Sequencing input: peripheral blood. These receptors were collected from a human donor in a cohort sampled during active COVID-19. Each CDR3 is given with its conserved first and last residue. D genes are given only for firm matches. Size is omitted from some rows. Given values are once, few, many or a class for expanded clones.

TRBJ2-7,TRBD1,-,TRBV28,CASRTGGDEQYF,TGTGCCAGCCGGACAGGGGGCGACGAGCAGTACTTC
TRBJ1-3,-,-,TRBV3-1/TRBV3-2,CASSQEPLSRVGNTIYF,TGTGCCAGCAGCCAAGAACCCCTTTCCAGGGTAGGCAACACCATATATTTT
TRBJ1-1,-,-,TRBV12-3/TRBV12-4,CASSFSRGLGAFF,TGTGCCAGCAGTTTCTCCAGGGGCTTGGGTGCTTTCTTT
TRBJ1-6,TRBD1,-,TRBV7-2,CASSSRQGNNSPLHF,TGTGCCAGCAGCTCGAGACAGGGCAATAATTCACCCCTCCACTTT
TRBJ2-1,-,-,TRBV19,CASTPLKQATNYNEQFF,TGTGCCAGTACCCCCCTTAAACAGGCAACCAACTACAATGAGCAGTTCTTC
TRBJ2-4,-,-,TRBV2,CASIGTIAKNIQYF,TGTGCCAGCATTGGGACAATAGCCAAAAACATTCAGTACTTC
TRBJ2-1,TRBD2,-,TRBV2,CASRASGNNEQFF,TGTGCCAGCAGGGCTAGCGGTAACAATGAGCAGTTCTTC
TRBJ2-1,TRBD1,-,TRBV7-2,CASSSTLDRNNEQFF,TGTGCCAGCAGCTCAACCCTGGACAGGAACAATGAGCAGTTCTTC
TRBJ2-7,-,once,TRBV6-1,CASSEGTDSYEQYF,TGTGCCAGCAGTGAAGGCACAGACTCCTACGAGCAGTACTTC
TRBJ2-7,-,-,TRBV10-2,CASSETRYEQYF,TGCGCCAGCAGTGAAACTAGATACGAGCAGTACTTC
TRBJ2-3,TRBD2,-,TRBV9,CASSVASSGLFTDTQYF,TGTGCCAGCAGCGTAGCGTCTAGCGGGTTATTCACAGATACGCAGTATTTT
TRBJ1-1,-,-,TRBV5-1,CASSTDNLNTEAFF,TGCGCCAGCAGCACTGACAACCTGAACACTGAAGCTTTCTTT
TRBJ1-6,-,-,TRBV5-4,CASSLVGRDNSPLHF,TGTGCCAGCAGCTTGGTGGGCAGGGATAATTCACCCCTCCACTTT
TRBJ2-3,-,-,TRBV7-9,CASSRPPYGGLNTDTQYF,TGTGCCAGCAGCCGGCCTCCCTACGGGGGGCTAAATACAGATACGCAGTATTTT
TRBJ2-1,TRBD2,-,TRBV24-1,CATSDSSWAGLASRNEQFF,TGTGCCACCAGTGATTCCTCCTGGGCGGGACTAGCTTCCCGCAATGAGCAGTTCTTC
TRBJ2-3,-,-,TRBV5-4,CASSRDTTDTQYF,TGTGCCAGCAGTCGGGACACCACAGATACGCAGTATTTT
TRBJ1-1,-,-,TRBV24-1,CATSDLSGPPNTEAFF,TGTGCCACCAGTGATTTGAGCGGGCCTCCTAACACTGAAGCTTTCTTT
TRBJ2-3,TRBD2,-,TRBV7-3,CASSLLAAGGTDTQYF,TGTGCCAGCAGCTTATTAGCAGCGGGAGGCACAGATACGCAGTATTTT
TRBJ2-7,-,-,TRBV7-8,CASSLVAGASYEQYF,TGTGCCAGCAGCTTAGTTGCAGGGGCCTCCTACGAGCAGTACTTC
TRBJ2-7,-,-,TRBV30,CAWSVGVSYEQYF,TGTGCCTGGAGTGTCGGGGTCTCCTACGAGCAGTACTTC